These T cell receptor beta chains were read from a single sample in a study of metastatic and nonmetastatic thyroid tumors. TCRdb re-called the PCR reads via MiXCR. The sample includes tens of thousands of clones, roughly 33% of them seen just once. The sequencing sample was made of tumor tissue. These TCRs come from a female donor with papillary thyroid cancer or a benign thyroid nodule (not recorded which). Some clones in this sample may be carry-over from other donors' samples. Both conserved end residues are part of each CDR3. Each record gives: V gene, CDR3 length, J gene, clone size, D gene, CDR3 protein, CDR3 DNA. A D gene is named only where the DNA matches it firmly. For some rows the clone size is stated as once, few or many, or as a class when expanded; others skip it.

v_call: TRBV27; cdr3_length: 14; j_call: TRBJ2-6; clone_size: few; d_call: NA; cdr3_aa: CASSLGSGANVLTF; cdr3_nt: TGTGCCAGCAGTTTAGGGTCTGGGGCCAACGTCCTGACTTTC
v_call: TRBV28; cdr3_length: 13; j_call: TRBJ2-1; clone_size: NA; d_call: NA; cdr3_aa: CASSLMRYNEQFF; cdr3_nt: TGTGCCAGCAGTTTAATGCGCTACAATGAGCAGTTCTTC
v_call: TRBV4-2; cdr3_length: 14; j_call: TRBJ1-2; clone_size: NA; d_call: TRBD1; cdr3_aa: CASSQDEGARGYTF; cdr3_nt: TGTGCCAGCAGCCAAGATGAGGGGGCGCGGGGCTACACCTTC
v_call: TRBV9; cdr3_length: 10; j_call: TRBJ1-2; clone_size: few; d_call: NA; cdr3_aa: CASIGYGYTF; cdr3_nt: TGTGCCAGCATCGGCTATGGCTACACCTTC
v_call: TRBV11-2; cdr3_length: 15; j_call: TRBJ1-1; clone_size: NA; d_call: TRBD1; cdr3_aa: CASSLDWTGMTEAFF; cdr3_nt: TGTGCCAGCAGCTTAGACTGGACAGGGATGACTGAAGCTTTCTTT
v_call: TRBV20-1; cdr3_length: 18; j_call: TRBJ2-3; clone_size: NA; d_call: TRBD1; cdr3_aa: CSARDLTQGVTSTDTQYF; cdr3_nt: TGCAGTGCTAGAGATCTTACCCAGGGGGTTACTAGCACAGATACGCAGTATTTT
v_call: TRBV2; cdr3_length: 15; j_call: TRBJ1-5; clone_size: few; d_call: TRBD1; cdr3_aa: CASSDGQGAYQPQHF; cdr3_nt: TGTGCCAGCAGTGATGGGCAGGGGGCCTATCAGCCCCAGCATTTT
v_call: TRBV5-1; cdr3_length: 16; j_call: TRBJ1-2; clone_size: NA; d_call: TRBD1; cdr3_aa: CASSLGQGARYYGYTF; cdr3_nt: TGCGCCAGCAGCTTGGGACAGGGGGCGAGGTACTATGGCTACACCTTC
v_call: TRBV28; cdr3_length: 15; j_call: TRBJ2-7; clone_size: few; d_call: NA; cdr3_aa: CASSLSQEIFYEQYF; cdr3_nt: TGTGCCAGCAGTTTATCCCAGGAAATATTTTACGAGCAGTACTTC
v_call: TRBV28; cdr3_length: 15; j_call: TRBJ1-6; clone_size: NA; d_call: TRBD1; cdr3_aa: CASSLGTADNSPLHF; cdr3_nt: TGTGCCAGCAGTTTAGGGACAGCCGATAATTCACCCCTCCACTTT
v_call: TRBV6-2/TRBV6-3; cdr3_length: 15; j_call: TRBJ2-1; clone_size: NA; d_call: TRBD2; cdr3_aa: CASRRGRGGLIEQFF; cdr3_nt: TGTGCCAGCAGACGTGGGCGGGGGGGGCTGATTGAGCAGTTCTTC
v_call: TRBV28; cdr3_length: 14; j_call: TRBJ2-5; clone_size: few; d_call: NA; cdr3_aa: CASSLSNWGETQYF; cdr3_nt: TGTGCCAGCAGTTTATCGAATTGGGGAGAGACCCAGTACTTC
v_call: TRBV5-1; cdr3_length: 13; j_call: TRBJ2-2; clone_size: once; d_call: NA; cdr3_aa: CASSLRVTGELFF; cdr3_nt: TGCGCCAGCAGCTTAAGGGTTACCGGGGAGCTGTTTTTT
v_call: TRBV10-3; cdr3_length: 13; j_call: TRBJ2-2; clone_size: NA; d_call: NA; cdr3_aa: CAIQGVSTGELFF; cdr3_nt: TGTGCCATTCAAGGGGTTAGCACCGGGGAGCTGTTTTTT
v_call: TRBV7-8; cdr3_length: 15; j_call: TRBJ2-5; clone_size: NA; d_call: NA; cdr3_aa: CASSFLGTKRETQYF; cdr3_nt: TGTGCCAGCAGCTTTCTAGGGACGAAGAGGGAGACCCAGTACTTC
v_call: TRBV2; cdr3_length: 12; j_call: TRBJ1-2; clone_size: NA; d_call: NA; cdr3_aa: CASLGDNYGYTF; cdr3_nt: TGTGCCAGCCTGGGGGACAACTATGGCTACACCTTC
v_call: TRBV6-1; cdr3_length: 14; j_call: TRBJ2-7; clone_size: few; d_call: NA; cdr3_aa: CASSPRGPTYEQYF; cdr3_nt: TGTGCCAGCAGTCCAAGAGGGCCGACCTACGAGCAGTACTTC
v_call: TRBV4-1; cdr3_length: 13; j_call: TRBJ1-2; clone_size: large; d_call: NA; cdr3_aa: CASSQDSFGGYTF; cdr3_nt: TGCGCCAGCAGCCAAGATAGTTTCGGGGGCTACACCTTC
v_call: TRBV11-2; cdr3_length: 15; j_call: TRBJ1-2; clone_size: few; d_call: NA; cdr3_aa: CASSLGEGLNYGYTF; cdr3_nt: TGTGCCAGCAGCTTAGGTGAGGGCCTTAACTATGGCTACACCTTC
v_call: TRBV28; cdr3_length: 14; j_call: TRBJ1-1; clone_size: NA; d_call: NA; cdr3_aa: CASRTSTGYTEAFF; cdr3_nt: TGTGCCAGCAGGACGTCGACGGGGTACACTGAAGCTTTCTTT
v_call: TRBV11-2; cdr3_length: 15; j_call: TRBJ1-2; clone_size: NA; d_call: TRBD1; cdr3_aa: CASSSRDRGWYGYTF; cdr3_nt: TGTGCCAGCAGCTCACGGGACAGGGGGTGGTATGGCTACACCTTC
v_call: TRBV6-1; cdr3_length: 16; j_call: TRBJ2-5; clone_size: few; d_call: TRBD2; cdr3_aa: CASILSLGLAGETQYF; cdr3_nt: TGTGCCAGCATCCTAAGCCTGGGACTAGCGGGAGAGACCCAGTACTTC
v_call: TRBV20-1; cdr3_length: 13; j_call: TRBJ2-7; clone_size: NA; d_call: TRBD2; cdr3_aa: CSATWTSGVEQYF; cdr3_nt: TGCAGTGCCACCTGGACTAGCGGAGTCGAGCAGTACTTC
v_call: TRBV20-1; cdr3_length: 14; j_call: TRBJ1-2; clone_size: few; d_call: NA; cdr3_aa: CSAREGERIYGYTF; cdr3_nt: TGCAGTGCTAGAGAGGGGGAACGGATCTATGGCTACACCTTC
v_call: TRBV27; cdr3_length: 13; j_call: TRBJ2-7; clone_size: NA; d_call: NA; cdr3_aa: CASRTLAAYEQYF; cdr3_nt: TGTGCCAGCAGGACATTGGCGGCCTACGAGCAGTACTTC
v_call: TRBV2; cdr3_length: 12; j_call: TRBJ1-1; clone_size: few; d_call: NA; cdr3_aa: CASNDPNTEAFF; cdr3_nt: TGTGCCAGCAACGACCCGAACACTGAAGCTTTCTTT
v_call: TRBV5-1; cdr3_length: 14; j_call: TRBJ2-3; clone_size: once; d_call: NA; cdr3_aa: CASSGGASTDTQYF; cdr3_nt: TGCGCCAGCAGCGGAGGGGCTAGCACAGATACGCAGTATTTT
v_call: TRBV6-1; cdr3_length: 15; j_call: TRBJ2-3; clone_size: few; d_call: TRBD2; cdr3_aa: CASSKPGTSGEMQYF; cdr3_nt: TGTGCCAGCAGTAAACCCGGGACTAGCGGGGAGATGCAGTATTTT
v_call: TRBV7-9; cdr3_length: 13; j_call: TRBJ1-1; clone_size: once; d_call: NA; cdr3_aa: CASSLRMNTEAFF; cdr3_nt: TGTGCCAGCAGCCTTAGGATGAACACTGAAGCTTTCTTT
v_call: TRBV11-3; cdr3_length: 15; j_call: TRBJ2-7; clone_size: few; d_call: NA; cdr3_aa: CASSLIGESSYEQYF; cdr3_nt: TGTGCCAGCAGCTTAATAGGGGAGAGCTCCTACGAGCAGTACTTC
v_call: TRBV2; cdr3_length: 13; j_call: TRBJ1-1; clone_size: NA; d_call: NA; cdr3_aa: CASFKAGNTEAFF; cdr3_nt: TGTGCCAGCTTCAAGGCAGGGAACACTGAAGCTTTCTTT
v_call: TRBV12-3/TRBV12-4; cdr3_length: 16; j_call: TRBJ2-7; clone_size: NA; d_call: TRBD2; cdr3_aa: CASSVTLAGGPYEQYF; cdr3_nt: TGTGCCAGCAGTGTTACGCTAGCGGGAGGGCCGTACGAGCAGTACTTC
v_call: TRBV20-1; cdr3_length: 15; j_call: TRBJ2-7; clone_size: NA; d_call: NA; cdr3_aa: CSARPPGGTVYEQYF; cdr3_nt: TGCAGTGCTAGACCCCCGGGGGGGACAGTTTACGAGCAGTACTTC
v_call: TRBV6-2/TRBV6-3; cdr3_length: 14; j_call: TRBJ2-1; clone_size: NA; d_call: NA; cdr3_aa: CASSPGRGYNEQFF; cdr3_nt: TGTGCCAGCAGCCCCGGGCGCGGATACAATGAGCAGTTCTTC
v_call: TRBV5-1; cdr3_length: 15; j_call: TRBJ1-2; clone_size: NA; d_call: TRBD1; cdr3_aa: CASSLAGQGDFGYTF; cdr3_nt: TGCGCCAGCAGCTTGGCGGGACAGGGGGATTTTGGCTACACCTTC
v_call: TRBV19; cdr3_length: 11; j_call: TRBJ2-2; clone_size: NA; d_call: NA; cdr3_aa: CATRVTGELFF; cdr3_nt: TGTGCCACCAGGGTGACCGGGGAGCTGTTTTTT
v_call: TRBV3-1; cdr3_length: 15; j_call: TRBJ2-1; clone_size: NA; d_call: TRBD2; cdr3_aa: CASSQGSGRYNEQFF; cdr3_nt: TGTGCCAGCAGCCAAGGTAGCGGGAGATACAATGAGCAGTTCTTC
v_call: TRBV12-3/TRBV12-4; cdr3_length: 13; j_call: TRBJ2-7; clone_size: many; d_call: NA; cdr3_aa: CASSLRGGGEQYF; cdr3_nt: TGTGCCAGCAGTTTGAGGGGGGGCGGTGAGCAGTACTTC
v_call: TRBV7-8; cdr3_length: 15; j_call: TRBJ1-2; clone_size: NA; d_call: TRBD1; cdr3_aa: CASSLQGTLVYGYTF; cdr3_nt: TGTGCCAGCAGCCTACAGGGGACCCTCGTCTATGGCTACACCTTC
v_call: TRBV2; cdr3_length: 15; j_call: TRBJ2-1; clone_size: NA; d_call: TRBD2; cdr3_aa: CASSDGTSAYNEQFF; cdr3_nt: TGTGCCAGCAGTGACGGGACTAGTGCTTACAATGAGCAGTTCTTC
v_call: TRBV20-1; cdr3_length: 14; j_call: TRBJ1-5; clone_size: NA; d_call: TRBD1; cdr3_aa: CSARTGTGGQPQHF; cdr3_nt: TGCAGTGCTAGGACCGGGACAGGGGGTCAGCCCCAGCATTTT
v_call: TRBV6-1; cdr3_length: 15; j_call: TRBJ2-1; clone_size: few; d_call: TRBD2; cdr3_aa: CAGSLAGGMTNEQFF; cdr3_nt: TGTGCCGGATCTCTAGCGGGAGGGATGACCAATGAGCAGTTCTTC
v_call: TRBV28; cdr3_length: 16; j_call: TRBJ2-7; clone_size: few; d_call: TRBD2; cdr3_aa: CASSSINPGLAAGQYF; cdr3_nt: TGTGCCAGCAGTTCCATCAATCCGGGACTAGCGGCCGGGCAGTACTTC
v_call: TRBV4-3; cdr3_length: 16; j_call: TRBJ2-3; clone_size: NA; d_call: TRBD2; cdr3_aa: CASSQASGSPADTQYF; cdr3_nt: TGCGCCAGCAGCCAAGCTAGCGGGAGCCCCGCAGATACGCAGTATTTT
v_call: TRBV6-1; cdr3_length: 15; j_call: TRBJ2-6; clone_size: many; d_call: NA; cdr3_aa: CASSEGQSGANVLTF; cdr3_nt: TGTGCCAGCAGTGAAGGGCAGTCTGGGGCCAACGTCCTGACTTTC
v_call: TRBV10-2; cdr3_length: 15; j_call: TRBJ1-1; clone_size: NA; d_call: NA; cdr3_aa: CASSRPGALNTEASF; cdr3_nt: TGCGCCAGCAGTCGACCAGGGGCGTTGAACACTGAAGCTTCCTTT
v_call: TRBV3-1; cdr3_length: 15; j_call: TRBJ2-7; clone_size: NA; d_call: TRBD1; cdr3_aa: CASSPGQGGRGGQYF; cdr3_nt: TGTGCCAGCAGCCCAGGACAGGGTGGGAGAGGAGGGCAGTACTTC
v_call: TRBV10-1; cdr3_length: 14; j_call: TRBJ1-2; clone_size: few; d_call: NA; cdr3_aa: CASSEPGTSYGYTF; cdr3_nt: TGCGCCAGCAGTGAGCCGGGGACATCCTATGGCTACACCTTC